This paragraph covers one T cell receptor beta chain sequence. The V and J ends lost 6 bases and 5 bases, in that order; junction bases with no gene match: 10. This CDR3 region has 16 residues. Per germline, CDR1 SGHTA and CDR2 FQGNSA. The authors amplified TCR beta CDR3 regions, and they did so from RNA transcripts for repertoire sequencing. Following a first-round RT-PCR that used HTBI primers, a second-round multiplex PCR was carried out. TCRdb used MiXCR to reprocess the multiplex PCR reads, holding one entry per CDR3 protein. The sample consists of around 1.1 million distinct CDR3 sequences, about two fifths of them appearing once. This sample was taken from a study of Graves' ophthalmopathy and Graves' hyperthyroidism. People with hyperthyroidism were aged 18 to 65 and newly diagnosed, under 2 months' duration.

Material: peripheral blood or thyroid tissue (not recorded which). The sequence was obtained from an adult man with Graves' hyperthyroidism. The chain is built from TRBV7-2 and TRBJ2-2; 9 bases line up with TRBD2. This CDR3 reads CASSRGAGGWTGELFF. The CDR3 DNA sequence: TGTGCCAGCAGTCGGGGGGCGGGAGGGTGGACCGGGGAGCTGTTTTTT.